This T cell receptor beta chain was profiled in a study of T cells in Graves' hyperthyroidism and ophthalmopathy. From germline, CDR1 is SNHLY and CDR2 FYNNEI. J gave up 4 bases and V 3 bases, and 9 bases lay outside the gene matches. The CDR3 is 18 amino acids. From RNA transcripts, TCR beta CDR3 regions were amplified. The HTBI primer set drove a first-round RT-PCR of the TCR CDR3. MiXCR, applied by TCRdb to the multiplex PCR reads, yields one record per CDR3 protein. Of 75,000 to 100,000 distinct CDR3 sequences listed, just over 50% are singletons. This TCR was recovered from a woman between 40 and 50 years old with Graves' hyperthyroidism. The chain recombines TRBV2 with TRBJ2-2; 12 bases are a match to TRBD2. Sequenced sample: blood. DNA for the CDR3: TGTGCCAGCAGTGATGATGGACTAGCGGGAAGGGGCACCGGGGAGCTGTTTTTT. Encoded protein: CASSDDGLAGRGTGELFF.